This TCR beta chain stems from a study of vaccination and CD4 T cells after COVID-19. Study as a whole: Vaccinees got either two BNT162b2 doses or two mRNA-1273 doses. Regarding the study as a whole: Spike mono-reactivity was evident in 304 of the 307 vaccine-specific clones derived from convalescent patients.

Treatment reported: roughly 10-day PBMC culture with coronavirus spike peptide pools or control peptides (ViraFEST assay). ViraFEST grew antigen-specific T cells using peptide pools, then sequenced TCRs. Peptide pools at approximately 10 ug/ml, together with around 10 IU/ml IL-2, were added to cultures of 2 million to 2.5 million PBMCs per well. This clonotype was recorded once. Its antigen is currently unknown. CD4+ T cells that had been cultured provided DNA sequenced with the Oncomine TCR Beta short-read assay. From the PCR reads, TCRdb called clonotypes with MiXCR, one entry per CDR3 protein. The table includes about 13,000 distinct CDR3 sequences, more than 50% detected once. V lost 3 bases and J 2 bases, leaving 11 bases between the germline ends. There are 14 residues in the CDR3. The germline CDR1 and CDR2 sequences are DFQATT and SNEGSKA (reference sequence).

The starting material was cultured CD4+ T cells from blood, obtained after SARS-CoV-2 vaccination. The source of this sequence is a human donor with COVID-19. This sequence joins TRBV20-1 and TRBJ1-5; D gene uncertain. The CDR3 is CSARRSQGNQPQHF. CDR3 nucleotide sequence: TGCAGTGCTAGGAGGAGTCAGGGCAATCAGCCCCAGCATTTT.